The 22 T cell receptor beta chains reported below all come from one sample, sequenced in a study of cytomegalovirus exposure and HLA in healthy donors. It was with 60 Vbeta and 13 Jbeta primers that the PCR ran. Only in-frame clones appear in the TCRdb table, and some are missing; sequencing was by immunoSEQ multiplex PCR. The sample has around 190,000 clones; 70% to 80% are singletons. What was sequenced was PBMCs. Receptors were obtained from a woman aged 25 to 39 in good health and CMV-seronegative.

This sequence joins TRBV30 and TRBJ2-3, with TRBD2 identical over 9 bases. The CDR3 has 14 amino acids. Germline loops: CDR1 GTSNPN, CDR2 SVGIG (reference sequence). J was trimmed by 4 bases and V by 0 bases; bases with no gene match: 2. In nucleotides, the CDR3 is TGTGCCTGGAGTGTAGCGGGGGGATCAGATACGCAGTATTTT. Its protein is CAWSVAGGSDTQYF.

The chain recombines TRBV5-5 with TRBJ2-3, with no clear D. The CDR3 has 17 amino acids. Between the trimmed V and J ends, which lost 4 bases and 1 base, there was a span of 19 bases. The germline gives CDR1 SGHKS, CDR2 YYEKEE (reference sequence). For the CDR3, the DNA is TGTGCCAGCAGCCCCCCTTTCGCAGTCCACCGCACAGATACGCAGTATTTT. Translated: CASSPPFAVHRTDTQYF.

The chain carries TRBV6-1 and TRBJ1-5; D is ambiguous. The germline CDR1 and CDR2 sequences are MNHNS and SASEGT. Trimming took off 4 bases at V and 7 bases at J, with 17 bases between the two ends. This CDR3 region has 15 residues. CDR3 in amino acids: CASSVEGRLGQPQHF. CDR3 DNA: TGTGCCAGCAGTGTTGAGGGAAGGTTGGGGCAGCCCCAGCATTTT.

The V gene is TRBV7-6, the J gene TRBJ2-7, with D possibly TRBD1 on 6 matching bases. The ends were cut back, 1 base at V and 2 bases at J, with 15 bases in the middle. Germline CDR1 reads SGHVS; CDR2 reads FNYEAQ. CDR3 length: 16 amino acids. In nucleotides, the CDR3 is TGTGCCAGCAGCTTAGGGATCAGGGGTCCCGCCTACGAGCAGTACTTC. Protein product: CASSLGIRGPAYEQYF.

The rearrangement links TRBV5-4 to TRBJ1-4, with D possibly matching TRBD1 (5 bases). Trimming stripped 0 bases from V and 5 bases from J, with 8 bases between. Germline CDR1 is SGHNT and CDR2 is YYREEE (reference sequence). This CDR3 is 14 amino acids long. CDR3 DNA sequence: TGTGCCAGCAGCTTGGCCGGGGGAAATGAAAAACTGTTTTTT. It encodes CASSLAGGNEKLFF.

This clone was seen a single time. J is TRBJ2-7 and V is TRBV28, with TRBD2 matching 7 bases. This CDR3 contains 15 residues. CDR1 and CDR2 (germline): MDHEN, SYDVKM. With 9 bases clipped from V and 1 base from J, the junction kept 12 bases outside the gene matches. CDR3 in DNA: TGTGCCAGTTGTTGGGGGAGGGCCGGGTCCTACGAGCAGTACTTC. Translating gives CASCWGRAGSYEQYF.

The chain employs TRBV5-1 and TRBJ2-7; D gene uncertain. Per germline, CDR1 SGHRS and CDR2 YFSETQ. The CDR3 runs 14 residues. The germline V and J ends were trimmed by 0 bases and 2 bases, with 9 bases remaining between them. CDR3: CASSLAQNPYEQYF. Here the CDR3 DNA reads TGCGCCAGCAGCTTGGCACAGAATCCCTACGAGCAGTACTTC.

This chain's CDR3 is CAISEDRTTYEQYF. For the CDR3, the DNA is TGTGCCATCAGTGAGGATCGGACAACCTACGAGCAGTACTTC. The chain has TRBV10-3 and TRBJ2-7; D possibly corresponds to TRBD1 (5 bases). V was trimmed by 2 bases and J by 2 bases, leaving 10 bases between them. CDR1 and CDR2 from the germline V gene are ENHRY and SYGVKD. The CDR3 has 14 residues.

CDR3 protein: CASSRKGQGHTF. CDR3 nucleotides: TGCGCCAGCAGCCGAAAGGGACAGGGGCACACCTTC. The chain links TRBV4-1 to TRBJ1-2; 10 positions match TRBD1. V trimming: 4 bases; J trimming: 12 bases; junction bases outside the gene matches: 5. Looked up from germline, CDR1 is MGHRA and CDR2 is YSYEKL. This CDR3 is 12 amino acids long.

About this clone itself: One end of the junction varies from germline; a read error may be responsible. The rearrangement joins TRBV6-1 to TRBJ1-4; 9 bases fit TRBD1. Per germline, CDR1 MNHNS and CDR2 SASEGT. The CDR3 spans 18 residues. This chain's CDR3 is CASREGMGQGSTNEKLFF. In nucleotides, the CDR3 is TGTGCCAGCAGAGAAGGGATGGGACAGGGCTCAACTAATGAAAAACTGTTTTTT.

V gene TRBV19 combines with J gene TRBJ2-7, with D possibly being TRBD1 (6 bases). Germline assignment: CDR1 LNHDA and CDR2 SQIVND (reference sequence). The CDR3 contains 13 residues. V lost 4 bases, J lost 7 bases, and 14 bases lay in between. The CDR3 sequence is CASSTGAVSEQYF. CDR3 DNA: TGTGCCAGTAGTACAGGGGCCGTGAGTGAGCAGTACTTC.

This clone was seen more than once but under ten times. This rearrangement joins TRBV5-1 to TRBJ2-5, with a possible D match to TRBD1 (6 bases). The CDR3 totals 12 residues. The V and J ends lost 1 base and 5 bases respectively, with 6 bases between them. CDR1 is SGHRS and CDR2 is YFSETQ in the germline V gene. The CDR3 nucleotides are TGCGCCAGCAGCTTGAGGGGGGAGACCCAGTACTTC. It specifies CASSLRGETQYF.

This chain uses TRBV5-1 with TRBJ1-6; 9 positions agree with TRBD1. The germline V gene has CDR1 SGHRS and CDR2 YFSETQ. This CDR3 region has 14 residues. Trimming cost V 1 base and J 8 bases; bases outside gene matches: 1. CDR3 residues: CASSLRTGDSPLHF. The CDR3 DNA follows: TGCGCCAGCAGCTTGAGGACAGGGGATTCACCCCTCCACTTT.

This chain joins TRBV29-1 and TRBJ2-1; D might be TRBD2 (7 bases). The germline CDR1 and CDR2 sequences are SQVTM and ANQGSEA. Between the trimmed V and J ends, which lost 3 bases and 9 bases, there was a span of 12 bases. The CDR3 is 12 residues long. The CDR3 DNA is TGCAGCGTTGAGGGGGGGACAATTGAGCAGTTCTTC. Translation gives CSVEGGTIEQFF.

The rearrangement links TRBV27 to TRBJ1-3, with D unresolved. Trimming pared 7 bases from V and 3 bases from J, leaving 10 bases between. This CDR3 has 13 residues. CDR1 MNHEY and CDR2 SMNVEV come from the germline V gene (reference sequence). The CDR3 coding sequence is TGTGCCAGCATCCCACCGGTTGGAAACACCATATATTTT. Encoded protein: CASIPPVGNTIYF.

The chain joins TRBV5-6 to TRBJ2-5; maybe TRBD2 (8 bases). Per the germline V gene, CDR1 is SGHDT and CDR2 is YYEEEE. V dropped 7 bases and J dropped 4 bases, with 20 bases sitting between them. This CDR3 is 15 amino acids long. CDR3 residues: CASLRGQREIETQYF. CDR3 DNA sequence: TGTGCCAGCTTACGGGGACAGCGGGAGATAGAGACCCAGTACTTC.

The chain joins TRBV28 to TRBJ2-7; tentative D call: TRBD2 (6 bases). Germline lookup yields CDR1 MDHEN and CDR2 SYDVKM. The CDR3 sequence is 14 residues long. The ends were cut back, 6 bases at V and 5 bases at J, with 17 bases in the middle. The CDR3, as DNA: TGTGCCAGCAGCCCACCAGGGAGGATCCACGAGCAGTACTTC. The encoded protein is CASSPPGRIHEQYF. Using reference TRBV28 and TRBJ2-7 for the parts outside the CDR3, the full variable domain is DVKVTQSSRYLVKRTGEKVFLECVQDMDHENMFWYRQDPGLGLRLIYFSYDVKMKEKGDIPEGYSVSREKKERFSLILESASTNQTSMYLCASSPPGRIHEQYFGPGTRLTVT.

V is TRBV19 and J is TRBJ1-2; 7 bases map to TRBD1. V trimming: 6 bases; J trimming: 6 bases; junction bases outside the gene matches: 4. CDR3 length equals 12 residues. The germline gives CDR1 LNHDA, CDR2 SQIVND (reference sequence). CDR3 DNA: TGTGCCAGTAGGTCAGGGGGTCATGGCTACACCTTC. Translated, it gives CASRSGGHGYTF.

This clone was counted once. The chain couples TRBV28 to TRBJ2-5; tentative D call: TRBD2 (7 bases). The CDR3 totals 14 residues. Trimming cost V 1 base and J 4 bases, with 10 bases left between them. Per germline, CDR1 MDHEN and CDR2 SYDVKM. The CDR3 DNA reads as TGTGCCAGCAGTTTATCGGGGGGCCCAGAGACCCAGTACTTC. Amino acids: CASSLSGGPETQYF.

The chain has TRBV6-1 and TRBJ1-5; no reliable D call. This CDR3 is built from 16 residues. Looked up from germline, CDR1 is MNHNS and CDR2 is SASEGT. V was trimmed by 3 bases and J by 1 base, leaving 13 bases between them. The CDR3 DNA sequence: TGTGCCAGCAGTGAGGCCTGGCGGGTGAGCAATCAGCCCCAGCATTTT. Its protein is CASSEAWRVSNQPQHF.

This clone was detected a few times. The V call is TRBV11-2, the J call TRBJ2-7, with a weak D call TRBD1 (5 bases). The ends were cut back, 2 bases at V and 0 bases at J, with 11 bases in the middle. There are 15 residues in the CDR3. The V gene's germline CDR1 is SGHAT and CDR2 FQNNGV. The CDR3 here is CASSLTRALSYEQYF. The CDR3 DNA sequence: TGTGCCAGCAGCTTAACCAGGGCCCTCTCCTACGAGCAGTACTTC.

The gene calls are TRBV30 and TRBJ1-1; TRBD1 might be the D (5 bases). Per the germline V gene, CDR1 is GTSNPN and CDR2 is SVGIG (reference sequence). Trimming cost V 0 bases and J 10 bases, with 12 bases left between them. The length of the CDR3 is 12 residues. CDR3 protein: CAWSVGGERAFF. CDR3 nucleotides: TGTGCCTGGAGTGTAGGAGGGGAAAGAGCTTTCTTT.